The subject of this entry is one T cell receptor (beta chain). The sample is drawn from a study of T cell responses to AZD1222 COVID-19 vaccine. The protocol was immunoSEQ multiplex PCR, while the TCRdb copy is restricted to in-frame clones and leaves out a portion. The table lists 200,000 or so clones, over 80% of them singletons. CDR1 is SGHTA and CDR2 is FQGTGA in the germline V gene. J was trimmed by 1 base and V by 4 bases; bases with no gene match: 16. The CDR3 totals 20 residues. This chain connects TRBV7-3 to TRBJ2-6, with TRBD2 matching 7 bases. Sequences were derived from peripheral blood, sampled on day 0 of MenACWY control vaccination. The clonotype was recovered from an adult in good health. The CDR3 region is CASSSPGRRGSTSGANVLTF. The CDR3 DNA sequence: TGTGCCAGCAGCTCCCCCGGGAGGCGGGGGTCAACGTCTGGGGCCAACGTCCTGACTTTC. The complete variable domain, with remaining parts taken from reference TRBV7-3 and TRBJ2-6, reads GAGVSQTPSNKVTEKGKYVELRCDPISGHTALYWYRQSLGQGPEFLIYFQGTGAADDSGLPNDRFFAVRPEGSVSTLKIQRTERGDSAVYLCASSSPGRRGSTSGANVLTFGAGSRLTVL.